This T cell receptor (beta chain) was sequenced during a study of T cells in Graves' hyperthyroidism and ophthalmopathy. Turning to the study itself: At initial diagnosis, before any treatment had begun, peripheral blood was obtained.

The source material, RNA transcripts, was used to amplify TCR beta CDR3 regions. HTBI primers were employed in a first-round RT-PCR of the TCR CDR3. TCRdb reprocessed the multiplex PCR reads via MiXCR and lists one record per CDR3 protein. This sample has 300,000 to 450,000 distinct CDR3 sequences; more than 14% occur once, and the top ten carry 15% to 20%. CDR3 length: 17 residues. Trimming cost V 5 bases and J 0 bases, with 18 bases left between them. Germline CDR1 PRHDT, CDR2 FYEKMQ (reference sequence). The sample holds many counts of this clonotype. Orbital computed tomography and thyroid ultrasound, together with serum TRAb and thyroxine and clinical symptoms, were used for diagnoses.

The chain has TRBV13 and TRBJ2-3, with D perhaps given as TRBD1 or TRBD2 (6 bases each). The sample was blood. The receptor was isolated from a woman in her twenties or thirties with Graves' ophthalmopathy. The CDR3 loop reads CASSRIGGGASTDTQYF. For the CDR3, the DNA is TGTGCCAGCAGCCGCATAGGAGGGGGAGCTAGCACAGATACGCAGTATTTT.